These T cell receptor beta chains were read from a single sample in a study of shared clonotypes between healthy human individuals. The assay was immunoSEQ multiplex PCR, and TCRdb's table has in-frame clones only and misses some. Here the sample spans 2,500,000 or so clones, about nine tenths being singletons. The specimen sequenced was naive CD4+ T cells from PBMCs. All receptors come from a man aged 18 to 30 in good health. Some clones in this sample may be carry-over from other donors' samples. Each CDR3 is given with its conserved first and last residue. The D gene is left open where the match is weak. Clone size, where shown, is once, few, many, or a class for clones that have expanded.

>TRBV7-8|NA|once|TRBJ1-1|13
CASSLGGGTAAFF
TGTGCCAGCAGCTTAGGCGGGGGGACTGCGGCTTTCTTT
>TRBV5-1|TRBD2|NA|TRBJ2-3|15
CASSPTSGRTDTQYF
TGCGCCAGCAGCCCAACTAGCGGACGCACAGATACGCAGTATTTT
>TRBV7-6|TRBD2|NA|TRBJ2-1|14
CASSQFSGIDEQFF
TGTGCCAGCAGCCAATTTAGCGGGATCGATGAGCAGTTCTTC
>TRBV7-6|NA|once|TRBJ1-5|15
CASSPTGYSNQPQHF
TGTGCCAGCAGCCCTACCGGGTATAGCAATCAGCCCCAGCATTTT
>TRBV7-7|NA|NA|TRBJ2-1|14
CASSPSSSYNEQFF
TGTGCCAGCAGCCCTAGTAGCTCCTACAATGAGCAGTTCTTC
>TRBV7-2|TRBD2|NA|TRBJ2-7|15
CASSLGLAFTYEQYF
TGTGCCAGCAGCTTAGGACTAGCGTTTACCTACGAGCAGTACTTC
>TRBV10-3|NA|NA|TRBJ2-1|13
CAITGLRGNEQFF
TGTGCCATCACGGGTCTTCGGGGGAACGAGCAGTTCTTC
>TRBV18|TRBD2|NA|TRBJ2-3|16
CASSPRAGGPEDTQYF
TGTGCCAGCTCACCTAGAGCGGGAGGGCCGGAAGATACGCAGTATTTT
>TRBV19|NA|NA|TRBJ2-1|13
CASRGRRGLEQFF
TGTGCCAGTAGGGGACGAAGGGGACTTGAGCAGTTCTTC
>TRBV14|TRBD2|NA|TRBJ2-1|16
CASRSGTSGNYNEQFF
TGTGCCAGCAGGTCCGGGACTAGCGGGAACTACAATGAGCAGTTCTTC
>TRBV2|TRBD1|NA|TRBJ2-5|13
CASVDRDQETQYF
TGTGCCAGCGTGGACAGGGACCAAGAGACCCAGTACTTC
>TRBV11-3|NA|NA|TRBJ2-7|12
CASSLGTQEQYF
TGTGCCAGCAGCTTAGGGACCCAAGAGCAGTACTTC
>TRBV9|NA|NA|TRBJ2-5|13
CASSPSYGETQYF
TGTGCCAGCAGCCCTTCCTACGGAGAGACCCAGTACTTC
>TRBV5-1|NA|NA|TRBJ2-1|15
CASSLEGGVYNEQFF
TGCGCCAGCAGCTTGGAGGGGGGAGTCTACAATGAGCAGTTCTTC
>TRBV28|TRBD2|once|TRBJ2-1|16
CASSLTSGMSYNEQFF
TGTGCCAGCAGTTTGACTAGCGGAATGTCCTACAATGAGCAGTTCTTC
>TRBV12-5|NA|NA|TRBJ2-5|12
CASGSIAETQYF
TGTGCTAGTGGTTCAATTGCGGAGACCCAGTACTTC
>TRBV5-1|NA|NA|TRBJ1-1|15
CASSLALTGDTEAFF
TGCGCCAGCAGCTTGGCCTTAACGGGGGACACTGAAGCTTTCTTT
>TRBV4-2|TRBD2|NA|TRBJ2-7|17
CASSQGLAGGPWAEQYF
TGTGCCAGCAGCCAAGGCCTAGCGGGAGGGCCCTGGGCCGAGCAGTACTTC
>TRBV11-2|NA|NA|TRBJ2-7|11
CASSSINEQYF
TGTGCCAGCAGCTCCATAAACGAGCAGTACTTC
>TRBV7-2|TRBD1|NA|TRBJ1-2|14
CASSSAGTGHGYTF
TGTGCCAGCAGCTCCGCTGGGACAGGGCACGGCTACACCTTC
>TRBV28|TRBD2|NA|TRBJ2-3|23
CASSRMRPPGTSDPRGSTDTQYF
TGTGCCAGCAGCCGCATGAGACCCCCCGGGACTAGCGACCCAAGGGGGAGCACAGATACGCAGTATTTT
>TRBV11-2|TRBD1|once|TRBJ1-2|15
CASSLGRTGDHGYTF
TGTGCCAGCAGCTTAGGACGGACAGGGGATCATGGCTACACCTTC
>TRBV30|NA|few|TRBJ1-1|13
CAWSEQGYTEAFF
TGTGCCTGGAGTGAGCAGGGATACACTGAAGCTTTCTTT
>TRBV5-6|TRBD2|NA|TRBJ2-1|18
CASSLGRTSGIRGNEQFF
TGTGCCAGCAGCTTGGGGCGGACTAGCGGGATAAGGGGCAATGAGCAGTTCTTC
>TRBV4-2|TRBD2|NA|TRBJ2-7|16
CASSRKRTSGLYEQYF
TGTGCCAGCAGCCGAAAAAGGACTAGCGGACTCTACGAGCAGTACTTC
>TRBV27|NA|NA|TRBJ2-3|15
CASSPFGADTDTQYF
TGTGCCAGCAGTCCGTTTGGGGCTGACACAGATACGCAGTATTTT
>TRBV12-2|NA|NA|TRBJ1-6|14
CASRLERRYSPLHF
TGTGCAAGTCGCTTAGAGCGACGGTATTCACCCCTCCACTTT
>TRBV6-6|NA|once|TRBJ1-1|12
CASSYEGTEAFF
TGTGCCAGCAGTTACGAGGGCACTGAAGCTTTCTTT
>TRBV11-2|TRBD2|NA|TRBJ2-3|17
CASSLDRGLAGGDTQYF
TGTGCCAGCAGCTTAGATCGGGGACTAGCGGGAGGAGATACGCAGTATTTT
>TRBV5-6|NA|once|TRBJ2-5|15
CASSLGLGGQETQYF
TGTGCCAGCAGTCTAGGACTGGGGGGCCAAGAGACCCAGTACTTC
>TRBV9|NA|NA|TRBJ2-1|13
CASSVEARGEQFF
TGTGCCAGCAGCGTGGAGGCCAGAGGTGAGCAGTTCTTC
>TRBV5-1|TRBD1|NA|TRBJ2-5|15
CASSLGQGARETQYF
TGCGCCAGCAGCTTGGGGCAGGGGGCGAGGGAGACCCAGTACTTC
>TRBV15|TRBD1|NA|TRBJ2-7|15
CATSKTGTGDYEQYF
TGTGCCACCAGCAAGACCGGGACAGGGGACTACGAGCAGTACTTC
>TRBV6-1|TRBD2|NA|TRBJ2-3|15
CASSWTSGSTDTQYF
TGTGCCAGCAGTTGGACTAGCGGGAGCACAGATACGCAGTATTTT
>TRBV19|NA|few|TRBJ1-1|13
CASSREGDTEAFF
TGTGCCAGTAGTAGGGAGGGGGACACTGAAGCTTTCTTT
>TRBV28|NA|NA|TRBJ2-3|13
CASRPRLADTQYF
TGTGCCAGCAGGCCCCGGTTGGCAGATACGCAGTATTTT
>TRBV4-1|TRBD1|NA|TRBJ2-7|14
CASSHIDRANEQYF
TGCGCCAGCAGCCACATCGACAGGGCCAACGAGCAGTACTTC
>TRBV9|NA|NA|TRBJ2-2|13
CASSVGGRGWLFF
TGTGCCAGCAGCGTCGGGGGACGAGGGTGGCTGTTTTTT